A selection of T cell receptor beta chains follows, all from one sample in a study of blood T cell repertoires in COVID-19. TCRdb's copy holds only in-frame clones and misses some; the assay was immunoSEQ multiplex PCR. The table shows 300,000 to 400,000 clones, with about 87% occurring only once. Material for sequencing was peripheral blood. These receptors were collected from a woman aged 25 to 39 with COVID-19, enrolled during active disease. The conserved cysteine and the conserved F or W are not part of the CDR3 here. Clone size appears in some rows only: once, few, many, or a class for an expanded clone.

v_call: TRBV28; j_call: TRBJ1-2; clone_size: NA; cdr3_aa: ASRRTVYGYT
v_call: TRBV7-3; j_call: TRBJ2-1; clone_size: NA; cdr3_aa: ASSLVASSYNEQF
v_call: TRBV2; j_call: TRBJ1-2; clone_size: NA; cdr3_aa: ASSRQAYYGYT
v_call: TRBV7-2; j_call: TRBJ1-6; clone_size: NA; cdr3_aa: ASGKAGKIFSPLH
v_call: TRBV18; j_call: TRBJ1-2; clone_size: NA; cdr3_aa: ASSFDKQGRDYGYT
v_call: TRBV7-2; j_call: TRBJ1-1; clone_size: NA; cdr3_aa: ASSLRDSRTSFEGTEAF
v_call: TRBV2; j_call: TRBJ1-2; clone_size: once; cdr3_aa: ASRGQSYGYT
v_call: TRBV15; j_call: TRBJ1-6; clone_size: NA; cdr3_aa: ATSTRITGSPLH
v_call: TRBV11-2; j_call: TRBJ2-7; clone_size: NA; cdr3_aa: ASSYGTGFYEQY
v_call: TRBV3-1/TRBV3-2; j_call: TRBJ1-5; clone_size: NA; cdr3_aa: ASSHGRGDNQPQH
v_call: TRBV6-6; j_call: TRBJ2-3; clone_size: NA; cdr3_aa: ASSLHRDTQY
v_call: TRBV5-1; j_call: TRBJ2-1; clone_size: NA; cdr3_aa: ASRVSGGDHNEQF
v_call: TRBV5-1; j_call: TRBJ1-5; clone_size: NA; cdr3_aa: ARFQGKDQPQH
v_call: TRBV18; j_call: TRBJ1-1; clone_size: NA; cdr3_aa: ASSPQGGRTEAF
v_call: TRBV27; j_call: TRBJ1-4; clone_size: NA; cdr3_aa: ASSPWTIATVANEKLF
v_call: TRBV19; j_call: TRBJ2-6; clone_size: NA; cdr3_aa: ASSPWSSGANVLT
v_call: TRBV29-1; j_call: TRBJ1-2; clone_size: NA; cdr3_aa: SVEDPTGYT
v_call: TRBV5-1; j_call: TRBJ2-1; clone_size: NA; cdr3_aa: ASGGTSSYNEQF
v_call: TRBV7-2; j_call: TRBJ2-5; clone_size: NA; cdr3_aa: ASSFDPDSTQY
v_call: TRBV15; j_call: TRBJ1-1; clone_size: NA; cdr3_aa: ATSRGPGQGPDTEAF
v_call: TRBV29-1; j_call: TRBJ1-1; clone_size: NA; cdr3_aa: SVPPRAGNTEAF
v_call: TRBV2; j_call: TRBJ1-1; clone_size: NA; cdr3_aa: ASSEISGGLEAF
v_call: TRBV6-5; j_call: TRBJ2-7; clone_size: NA; cdr3_aa: ASSGGLSYEQY
v_call: TRBV3-1/TRBV3-2; j_call: TRBJ2-1; clone_size: once; cdr3_aa: ASSQATGWNEQF
v_call: TRBV6-5; j_call: TRBJ2-1; clone_size: NA; cdr3_aa: ASTKRGSSYNEQF
v_call: TRBV5-8; j_call: TRBJ2-3; clone_size: NA; cdr3_aa: ASTRGRGGRADTQY
v_call: TRBV7-8; j_call: TRBJ1-5; clone_size: NA; cdr3_aa: ASSQQGVGQPQH
v_call: TRBV6-1; j_call: TRBJ2-1; clone_size: NA; cdr3_aa: ASSEEHEQF
v_call: TRBV5-1; j_call: TRBJ1-1; clone_size: NA; cdr3_aa: ASSLYRDTEAF
v_call: TRBV2; j_call: TRBJ2-5; clone_size: NA; cdr3_aa: ASSWAETQY
v_call: TRBV28; j_call: TRBJ1-1; clone_size: NA; cdr3_aa: ASSFRGTTEAF
v_call: TRBV7-6; j_call: TRBJ1-2; clone_size: NA; cdr3_aa: ASSPRQAYGYT
v_call: TRBV7-2; j_call: TRBJ1-5; clone_size: NA; cdr3_aa: ASSKGGQGNQPQH
v_call: TRBV12-5; j_call: TRBJ1-1; clone_size: NA; cdr3_aa: ASGLPGNTGVNTEAF
v_call: TRBV18; j_call: TRBJ2-4; clone_size: once; cdr3_aa: ASSPEKGDVSTQLAKNIQY
v_call: TRBV9; j_call: TRBJ1-2; clone_size: NA; cdr3_aa: ASSQQGQIYGYT
v_call: TRBV30; j_call: TRBJ2-7; clone_size: NA; cdr3_aa: AWSHRARGYEQY
v_call: TRBV19; j_call: TRBJ2-2; clone_size: NA; cdr3_aa: ASRGGTGELF
v_call: TRBV6-5; j_call: TRBJ1-4; clone_size: NA; cdr3_aa: ASSLLGSQKGKLF
v_call: TRBV11-3; j_call: TRBJ1-6; clone_size: NA; cdr3_aa: ASSFGTPSPLH
v_call: TRBV7-8; j_call: TRBJ2-7; clone_size: NA; cdr3_aa: ASSALPGYEQY
v_call: TRBV7-8; j_call: TRBJ1-1; clone_size: NA; cdr3_aa: ASSLAWDRGTEAF
v_call: TRBV28; j_call: TRBJ1-2; clone_size: NA; cdr3_aa: ASRGQLTGGYT
v_call: TRBV11-2; j_call: TRBJ2-7; clone_size: NA; cdr3_aa: ASSLGNLGGLGSYEQY
v_call: TRBV5-8; j_call: TRBJ1-1; clone_size: NA; cdr3_aa: ASSLRGGGEAF
v_call: TRBV6-5; j_call: TRBJ2-7; clone_size: few; cdr3_aa: ASSPGFTYEQY
v_call: TRBV19; j_call: TRBJ1-2; clone_size: NA; cdr3_aa: ASSKDSYYGYT
v_call: TRBV30; j_call: TRBJ2-7; clone_size: NA; cdr3_aa: AWSAPPSGTGGKNEQY
v_call: TRBV4-1; j_call: TRBJ2-3; clone_size: NA; cdr3_aa: ASSQVSSGGNRGRTDTQY
v_call: TRBV6-1; j_call: TRBJ1-1; clone_size: NA; cdr3_aa: ATTTGKIEAF
v_call: TRBV5-1; j_call: TRBJ2-1; clone_size: once; cdr3_aa: ASRADSLGEQF
v_call: TRBV4-2; j_call: TRBJ1-5; clone_size: NA; cdr3_aa: ASSQTGTGEGQPQH
v_call: TRBV11-3; j_call: TRBJ2-7; clone_size: NA; cdr3_aa: ASSLGRFEQY
v_call: TRBV19; j_call: TRBJ2-2; clone_size: once; cdr3_aa: ASSPGTAGTNTGELF
v_call: TRBV2; j_call: TRBJ2-3; clone_size: NA; cdr3_aa: ASSEAWTITDTQY
v_call: TRBV28; j_call: TRBJ2-1; clone_size: once; cdr3_aa: ASSGTSGGVRKQF
v_call: TRBV19; j_call: TRBJ1-5; clone_size: NA; cdr3_aa: ASSIGSQGQPQH
v_call: TRBV19; j_call: TRBJ1-1; clone_size: NA; cdr3_aa: ASIRPSGVPEAF
v_call: TRBV5-8; j_call: TRBJ1-5; clone_size: NA; cdr3_aa: ASSLNGNQPQH
v_call: TRBV11-3; j_call: TRBJ2-2; clone_size: once; cdr3_aa: ASSRFYGTMNTGELF